A single sample is the source of the 8 T cell receptor beta chains below, sequenced in a study of T cells in tuberculosis. This table comes from immunoSEQ multiplex PCR, and its TCRdb copy is limited to in-frame clones, with some not included. The sample carries around 33,000 clones, roughly 87% recorded once. Indicated time point: new active TB diagnosis, blood taken before or within 7 days of starting treatment. Sequencing used PBMCs, obtained at tuberculosis diagnosis. The source of these receptors is an adult with tuberculosis.

The CDR3 spells CASSAGWGDGANEKLFF. CDR3 nucleotide sequence: TGTGCCAGCAGCGCCGGTTGGGGGGACGGAGCTAATGAAAAACTGTTTTTT. V gene TRBV9 combines with J gene TRBJ1-4; D is perhaps TRBD1 (5 bases). CDR3 size: 17 residues. Germline values: CDR1 SGDLS, CDR2 YYNGEE. Trimming stripped 3 bases from V and 3 bases from J, with 18 bases between.

V gene TRBV9 combines with J gene TRBJ2-2, with 9 bases lining up with TRBD1. J lost 9 bases, V lost 2 bases, and 8 bases had no gene match. Per the germline V gene, CDR1 is SGDLS and CDR2 is YYNGEE. The CDR3 extends over 15 amino acids. The CDR3 sequence is CASSVAGTGIRELFF. The CDR3 DNA follows: TGTGCCAGCAGCGTCGCCGGGACAGGGATCCGGGAGCTGTTTTTT.

The chain employs TRBV9 and TRBJ2-3; D is unclear. The CDR3 loop spans 12 amino acids. In germline, CDR1 is SGDLS, CDR2 YYNGEE. Trimming took 0 bases from V and 9 from J, leaving 8 bases between them. Here the CDR3 reads CASSVEYSTQYF. In nucleotides, the CDR3 is TGTGCCAGCAGCGTAGAGTATAGCACGCAGTATTTT.

The genes are TRBV5-8 and TRBJ2-3, with TRBD2 as a possible D gene (6 bases). The V gene's germline CDR1 is SGHTS and CDR2 YDEGEE. Trimming removed 2 bases at V and 0 bases at J, with 10 bases between. This CDR3 comprises 15 residues. The CDR3 DNA is TGTGCCAGCAGCTTTAAGGCGGGGAGCACAGATACGCAGTATTTT. It codes for CASSFKAGSTDTQYF.

The chain links TRBV4-3 to TRBJ2-1; the D gene is possibly TRBD2 (6 bases). Germline CDR1 is LGHNA and CDR2 is YSLEER. Trimming stripped 0 bases from V and 6 bases from J, with 12 bases between. The CDR3 is 15 amino acids. Here the CDR3 DNA reads TGCGCCAGCAGCCAAGAAGGGACTGAACCCAATGAGCAGTTCTTC. Translation: CASSQEGTEPNEQFF.

The J gene is TRBJ2-7, the V gene TRBV28; the match to TRBD1 covers 8 bases. Trimming removed 6 bases from V and 1 base from J; junction bases left unmatched: 8. Germline CDR1 and CDR2: MDHEN and SYDVKM. The CDR3 extends over 15 amino acids. The CDR3 nucleotides are TGTGCCAGCAGCCCCGACAGGGGCCGATCCTACGAGCAGTACTTC. Amino acids: CASSPDRGRSYEQYF.

The chain employs TRBV27 and TRBJ1-5; a possible D gene is TRBD1 (6 bases). Germline lookup yields CDR1 MNHEY and CDR2 SMNVEV (reference sequence). V was cut by 5 bases and J by 4 bases, with 18 bases left in between. The CDR3 loop spans 16 amino acids. CDR3 sequence reads: CASSPRNRVWNQPQHF. The CDR3 DNA reads TGTGCCAGCAGTCCGAGGAACAGGGTTTGGAATCAGCCCCAGCATTTT.

The sample holds one count of this clone. The genes are TRBV4-1 and TRBJ2-7, with TRBD2 matching over 7 bases. V shed 0 bases and J 6 bases; nucleotides not matched to a gene: 11. The germline CDR1 and CDR2 sequences are MGHRA and YSYEKL. CDR3 length: 16 amino acids. CDR3 bases: TGCGCCAGCAGCCAAGAACCAGCGGCGGGAGTTCGCGAGCAGTACTTC. Translation gives CASSQEPAAGVREQYF.